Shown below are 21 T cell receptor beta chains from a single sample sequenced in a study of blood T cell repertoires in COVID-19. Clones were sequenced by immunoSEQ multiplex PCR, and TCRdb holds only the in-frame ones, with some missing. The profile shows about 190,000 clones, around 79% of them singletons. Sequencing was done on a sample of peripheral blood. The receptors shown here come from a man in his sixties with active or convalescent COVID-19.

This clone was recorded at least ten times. CDR3 DNA: TGCAGCGTGCGTCCCGCTGTCACAAGGGGGTACGAGCAGTACTTC. This translates into CSVRPAVTRGYEQYF. This rearrangement joins TRBV29-1 to TRBJ2-7; possible D gene TRBD1, 6 bases. The germline V gene has CDR1 SQVTM and CDR2 ANQGSEA. The CDR3 covers 15 residues. Trimming removed 6 bases from V and 4 bases from J, with 22 bases in between.

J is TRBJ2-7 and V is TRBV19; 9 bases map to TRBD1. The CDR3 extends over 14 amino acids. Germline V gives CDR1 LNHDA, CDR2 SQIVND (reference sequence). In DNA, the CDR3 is TGTGCTTCAACCCACCGGGACAGGGTCCACGAGCAGTACTTC. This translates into CASTHRDRVHEQYF.

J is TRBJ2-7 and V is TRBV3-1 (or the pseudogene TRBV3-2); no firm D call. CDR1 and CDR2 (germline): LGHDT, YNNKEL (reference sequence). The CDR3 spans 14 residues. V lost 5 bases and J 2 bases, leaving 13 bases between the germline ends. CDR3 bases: TGTGCCAGCAGCGAAAGGTCTAGGACCTACGAGCAGTACTTC. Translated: CASSERSRTYEQYF.

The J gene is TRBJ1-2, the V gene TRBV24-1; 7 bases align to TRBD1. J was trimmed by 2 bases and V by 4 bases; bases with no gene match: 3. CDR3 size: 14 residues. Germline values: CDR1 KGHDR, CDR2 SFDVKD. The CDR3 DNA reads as TGTGCCACCAGTGAGACAGGGCTCAACTATGGCTACACCTTC. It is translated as CATSETGLNYGYTF.

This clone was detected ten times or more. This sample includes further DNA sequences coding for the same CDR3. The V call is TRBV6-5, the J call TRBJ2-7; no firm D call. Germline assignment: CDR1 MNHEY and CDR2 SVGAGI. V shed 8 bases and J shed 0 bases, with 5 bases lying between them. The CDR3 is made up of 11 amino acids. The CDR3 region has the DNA TGTGCCAGCGGCAGCTCCTACGAGCAGTACTTC. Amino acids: CASGSSYEQYF.

CDR3 region: CASSGTGGATEAFF. DNA of the CDR3: TGTGCCAGCTCCGGGACAGGGGGTGCCACTGAAGCTTTCTTT. The V gene is TRBV19, the J gene TRBJ1-1, with 11 nucleotides matching TRBD1. The CDR3 loop spans 14 amino acids. Germline assignment: CDR1 LNHDA and CDR2 SQIVND (reference sequence). Trimming removed 9 bases from V and 4 bases from J; junction bases left unmatched: 7.

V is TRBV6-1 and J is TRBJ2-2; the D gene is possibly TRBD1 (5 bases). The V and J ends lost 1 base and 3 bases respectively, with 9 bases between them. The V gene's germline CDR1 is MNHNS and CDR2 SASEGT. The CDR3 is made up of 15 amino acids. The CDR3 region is CASSEGGYYTGELFF. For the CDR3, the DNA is TGTGCCAGCAGTGAAGGGGGCTACTACACCGGGGAGCTGTTTTTT.

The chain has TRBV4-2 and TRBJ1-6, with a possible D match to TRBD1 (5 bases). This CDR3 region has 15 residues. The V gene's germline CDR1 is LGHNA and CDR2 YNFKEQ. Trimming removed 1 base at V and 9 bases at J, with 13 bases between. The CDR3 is CASSQAGPGGSPLHF. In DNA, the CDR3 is TGTGCCAGCAGCCAAGCAGGGCCAGGCGGTTCACCCCTCCACTTT.

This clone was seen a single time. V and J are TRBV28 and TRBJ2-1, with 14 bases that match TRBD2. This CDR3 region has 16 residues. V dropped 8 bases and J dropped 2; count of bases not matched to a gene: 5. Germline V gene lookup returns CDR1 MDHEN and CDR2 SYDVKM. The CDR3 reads CASLGLAGGTYNEQFF. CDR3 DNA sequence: TGTGCCAGCCTTGGACTAGCGGGAGGTACCTACAATGAGCAGTTCTTC.

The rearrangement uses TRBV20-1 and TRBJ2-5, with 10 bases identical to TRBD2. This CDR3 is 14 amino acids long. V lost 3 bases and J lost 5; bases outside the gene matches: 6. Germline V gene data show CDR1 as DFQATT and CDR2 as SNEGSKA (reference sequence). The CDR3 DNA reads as TGCAGTGCTAGTGGCCTAGCGGGAGTTGAGACCCAGTACTTC. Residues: CSASGLAGVETQYF.

The CDR3 DNA is TGTGCCAGCAGCCGGACGGGGGTCAATGAGCAGTTCTTC. This encodes CASSRTGVNEQFF. The chain has TRBV7-2 and TRBJ2-1; a weak D match, TRBD2 (6 bases). The V gene's germline CDR1 is SGHTA and CDR2 FQGNSA. V was shortened by 5 bases and J by 6 bases, with 11 bases between the two germline ends. CDR3 length: 13 amino acids.

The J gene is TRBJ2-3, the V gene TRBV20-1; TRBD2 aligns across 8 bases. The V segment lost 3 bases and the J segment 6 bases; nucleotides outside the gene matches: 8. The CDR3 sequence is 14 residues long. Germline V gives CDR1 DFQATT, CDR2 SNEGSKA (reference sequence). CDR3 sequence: CSASSGIRPDTQYF. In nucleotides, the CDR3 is TGCAGTGCTAGTAGCGGGATCCGCCCGGATACGCAGTATTTT.

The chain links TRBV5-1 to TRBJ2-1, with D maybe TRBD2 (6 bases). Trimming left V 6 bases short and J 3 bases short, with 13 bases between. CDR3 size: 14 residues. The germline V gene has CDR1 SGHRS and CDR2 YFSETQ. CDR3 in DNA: TGCGCCAGCACCCCCGGGGGAGTCTACAATGAGCAGTTCTTC. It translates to CASTPGGVYNEQFF.

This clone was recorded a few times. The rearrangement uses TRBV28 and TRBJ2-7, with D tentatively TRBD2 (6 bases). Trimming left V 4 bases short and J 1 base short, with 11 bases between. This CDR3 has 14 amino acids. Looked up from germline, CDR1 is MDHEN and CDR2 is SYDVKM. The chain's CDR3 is CASSSIGTSYEQYF. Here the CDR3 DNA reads TGTGCCAGCAGTTCCATCGGGACTTCCTACGAGCAGTACTTC.

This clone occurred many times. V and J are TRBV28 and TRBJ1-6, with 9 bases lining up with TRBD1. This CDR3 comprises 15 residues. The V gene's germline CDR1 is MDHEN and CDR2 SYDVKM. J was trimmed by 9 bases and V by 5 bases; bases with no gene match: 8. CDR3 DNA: TGTGCCAGCAGTGGGACGGGACAGGGTGCTTCACCCCTCCACTTT. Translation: CASSGTGQGASPLHF.

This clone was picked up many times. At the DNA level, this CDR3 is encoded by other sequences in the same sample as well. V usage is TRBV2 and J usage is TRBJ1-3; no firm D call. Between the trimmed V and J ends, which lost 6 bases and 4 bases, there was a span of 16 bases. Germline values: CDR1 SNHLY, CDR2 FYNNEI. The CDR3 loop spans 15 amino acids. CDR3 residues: CASSVGGSGGNTIYF. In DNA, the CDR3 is TGTGCCAGCAGCGTCGGTGGATCCGGGGGAAACACCATATATTTT.

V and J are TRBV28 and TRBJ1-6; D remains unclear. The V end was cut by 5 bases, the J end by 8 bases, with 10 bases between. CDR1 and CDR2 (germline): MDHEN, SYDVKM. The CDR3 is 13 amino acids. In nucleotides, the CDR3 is TGTGCCAGCAGTAAAAAGGCGGATTCACCCCTCCACTTT. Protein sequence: CASSKKADSPLHF. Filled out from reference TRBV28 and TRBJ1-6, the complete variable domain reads DVKVTQSSRYLVKRTGEKVFLECVQDMDHENMFWYRQDPGLGLRLIYFSYDVKMKEKGDIPEGYSVSREKKERFSLILESASTNQTSMYLCASSKKADSPLHFGNGTRLTVT.

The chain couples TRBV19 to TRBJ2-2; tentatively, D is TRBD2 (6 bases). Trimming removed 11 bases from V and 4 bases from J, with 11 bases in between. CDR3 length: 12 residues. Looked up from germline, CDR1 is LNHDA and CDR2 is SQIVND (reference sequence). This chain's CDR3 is CALKGLTGELFF. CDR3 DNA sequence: TGTGCCCTTAAGGGACTCACCGGGGAGCTGTTTTTT.

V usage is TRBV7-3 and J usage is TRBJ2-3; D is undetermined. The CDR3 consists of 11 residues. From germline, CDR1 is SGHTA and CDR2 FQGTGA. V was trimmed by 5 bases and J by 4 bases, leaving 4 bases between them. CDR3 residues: CASSQADTQYF. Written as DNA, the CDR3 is TGTGCCAGCAGCCAGGCAGATACGCAGTATTTT.

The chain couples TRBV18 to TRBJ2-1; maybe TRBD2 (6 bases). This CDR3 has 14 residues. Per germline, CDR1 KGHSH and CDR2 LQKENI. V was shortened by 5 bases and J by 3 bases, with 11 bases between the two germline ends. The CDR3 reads CASSFWGDYNEQFF. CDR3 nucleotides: TGTGCCAGCTCATTTTGGGGGGACTACAATGAGCAGTTCTTC.

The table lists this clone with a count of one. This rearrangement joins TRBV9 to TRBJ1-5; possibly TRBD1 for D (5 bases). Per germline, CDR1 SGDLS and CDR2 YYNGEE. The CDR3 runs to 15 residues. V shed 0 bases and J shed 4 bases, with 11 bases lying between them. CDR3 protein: CASSVGAGLNQPQHF. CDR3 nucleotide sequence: TGTGCCAGCAGCGTAGGTGCGGGACTGAATCAGCCCCAGCATTTT.